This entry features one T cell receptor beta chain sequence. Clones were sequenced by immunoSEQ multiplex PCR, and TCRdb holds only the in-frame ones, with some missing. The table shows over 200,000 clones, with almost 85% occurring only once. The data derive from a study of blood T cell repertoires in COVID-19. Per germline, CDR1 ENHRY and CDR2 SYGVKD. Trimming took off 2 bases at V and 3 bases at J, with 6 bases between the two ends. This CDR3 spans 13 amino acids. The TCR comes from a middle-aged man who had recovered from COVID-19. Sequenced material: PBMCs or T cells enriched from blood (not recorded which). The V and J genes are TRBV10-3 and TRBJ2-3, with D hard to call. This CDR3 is CAISEPSTDTQYF. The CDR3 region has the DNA TGTGCCATCAGTGAGCCCTCTACAGATACGCAGTATTTT.